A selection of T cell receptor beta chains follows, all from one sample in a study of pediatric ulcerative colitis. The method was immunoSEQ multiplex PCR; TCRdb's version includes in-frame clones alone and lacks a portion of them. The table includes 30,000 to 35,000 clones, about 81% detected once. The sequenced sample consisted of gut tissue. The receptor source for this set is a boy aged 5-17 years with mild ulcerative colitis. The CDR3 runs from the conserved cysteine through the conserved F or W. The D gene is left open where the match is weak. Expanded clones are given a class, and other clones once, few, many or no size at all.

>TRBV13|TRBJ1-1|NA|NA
CASSLEMNTEAFF
TGTGCCAGCAGCTTAGAGATGAACACTGAAGCTTTCTTT
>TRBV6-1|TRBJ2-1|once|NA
CASSAAGVWAYNEQFF
TGTGCCAGCAGTGCGGCAGGGGTGTGGGCCTACAATGAGCAGTTCTTC
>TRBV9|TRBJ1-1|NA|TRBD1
CASSGRQGNTEAFF
TGTGCCAGCAGCGGGCGACAGGGGAACACTGAAGCTTTCTTT
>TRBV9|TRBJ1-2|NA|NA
CASSAPGPFGYTF
TGTGCCAGCAGCGCCCCCGGGCCCTTTGGCTACACCTTC
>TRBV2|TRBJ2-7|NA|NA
CASSETNYEQYF
TGTGCCAGCAGTGAAACTAACTACGAGCAGTACTTC
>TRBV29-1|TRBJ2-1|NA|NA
CSVAFRQGLWEQFF
TGCAGCGTTGCTTTCAGGCAGGGTCTTTGGGAGCAGTTCTTC
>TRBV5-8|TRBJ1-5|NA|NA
CASSSTGSSNQPQHF
TGTGCCAGCAGCTCTACGGGAAGTAGCAATCAGCCCCAGCATTTT
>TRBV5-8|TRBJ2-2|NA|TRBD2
CASSLGTRRGRLFF
TGTGCCAGCAGCTTGGGGACTAGGAGAGGGAGGCTGTTTTTT
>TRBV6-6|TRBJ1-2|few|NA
CASSYGEGCYTF
TGTGCCAGCAGTTACGGTGAAGGGTGCTACACCTTC
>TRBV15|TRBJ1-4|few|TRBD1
CATSAQGDDEKLFF
TGTGCCACCAGCGCACAGGGGGATGATGAAAAACTGTTTTTT
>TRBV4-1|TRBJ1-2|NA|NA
CASSQVHDRDTFNYGYTF
TGCGCCAGCAGCCAAGTCCATGACAGAGACACATTTAACTATGGCTACACCTTC
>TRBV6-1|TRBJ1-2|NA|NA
CASSEAPTTTVGYGYTF
TGTGCCAGCAGTGAAGCGCCTACTACGACGGTGGGGTATGGCTACACCTTC
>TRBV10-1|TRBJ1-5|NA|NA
CARQDSDGDSNQPQHF
TGCGCCAGACAGGATAGCGATGGCGATAGCAATCAGCCCCAGCATTTT
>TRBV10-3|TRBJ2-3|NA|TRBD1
CAIISSGGTQYF
TGTGCCATCATATCTTCAGGGGGCACGCAGTATTTT
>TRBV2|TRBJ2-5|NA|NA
CASSPRKGGETQYF
TGTGCCAGCAGTCCCCGTAAGGGTGGAGAGACCCAGTACTTC
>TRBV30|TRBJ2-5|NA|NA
CAWSVLRHARGETQYF
TGTGCCTGGAGTGTTCTCCGCCATGCCCGAGGGGAGACCCAGTACTTC
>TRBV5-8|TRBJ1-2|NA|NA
CASSFGIHYGYTF
TGTGCCAGCAGCTTCGGCATTCACTATGGCTACACCTTC
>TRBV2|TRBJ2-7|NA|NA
CASSETEETNSYEQYF
TGTGCCAGCAGTGAAACAGAAGAAACAAACTCCTACGAGCAGTACTTC
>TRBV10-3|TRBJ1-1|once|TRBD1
CAIREQGRTEAFF
TGTGCCATCAGGGAACAGGGGAGGACTGAAGCTTTCTTT
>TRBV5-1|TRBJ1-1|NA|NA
CASSFAGPNTEAFF
TGCGCCAGCAGCTTCGCGGGCCCTAACACTGAAGCTTTCTTT
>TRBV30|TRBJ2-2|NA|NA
CAWRYYTGELFF
TGTGCCTGGAGGTATTACACCGGGGAGCTGTTTTTT
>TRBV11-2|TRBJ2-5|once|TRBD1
CASGNRGKETQYF
TGTGCCAGCGGCAACAGGGGTAAAGAGACCCAGTACTTC
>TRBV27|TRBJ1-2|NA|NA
CASSQGRGGYGYTF
TGTGCCAGCAGTCAAGGCCGGGGAGGCTATGGCTACACCTTC
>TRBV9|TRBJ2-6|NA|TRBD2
CASSRRAAGSGANVLTF
TGTGCCAGCAGCCGGCGGGCAGCGGGGTCTGGGGCCAACGTCCTGACTTTC
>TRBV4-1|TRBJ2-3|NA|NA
CASSQDRSDTQYF
TGCGCCAGCAGCCAGGACCGTTCCGATACGCAGTATTTT
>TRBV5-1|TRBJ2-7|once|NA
CASSFWGYEQYF
TGCGCCAGCAGCTTCTGGGGGTACGAGCAGTACTTC
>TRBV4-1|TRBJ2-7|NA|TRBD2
CASSQENRRAGAYEQYF
TGCGCCAGCAGCCAAGAGAACCGTCGGGCGGGGGCCTACGAGCAGTACTTC
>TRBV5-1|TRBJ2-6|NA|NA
CASSLEAGSNVLTF
TGCGCCAGCAGCTTGGAGGCAGGGAGCAACGTCCTGACTTTC
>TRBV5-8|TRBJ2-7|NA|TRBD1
CASSWGQGANTYEQYF
TGTGCCAGCAGTTGGGGACAGGGGGCGAATACCTACGAGCAGTACTTC
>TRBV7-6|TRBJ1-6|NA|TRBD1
CASSRQGTVGSPLHF
TGTGCCAGCAGCCGACAAGGGACAGTTGGCTCACCCCTCCACTTT
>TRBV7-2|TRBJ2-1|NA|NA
CASSLGRYNEQFF
TGTGCCAGCAGCCTGGGCCGCTACAATGAGCAGTTCTTC
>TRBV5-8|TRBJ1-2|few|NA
CASSLVGRNYGYTF
TGTGCCAGCAGCTTGGTGGGCCGGAACTATGGCTACACCTTC
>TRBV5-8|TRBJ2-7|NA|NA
CASSSPGAAAFYEQYF
TGTGCCAGCAGCTCCCCTGGGGCCGCGGCCTTCTACGAGCAGTACTTC
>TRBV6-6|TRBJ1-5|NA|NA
CASSYSAGNQPQHF
TGTGCCAGCAGTTACTCCGCAGGGAATCAGCCCCAGCATTTT
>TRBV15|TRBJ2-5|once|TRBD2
CATGAGTSGEVETQYF
TGTGCCACCGGAGCAGGGACTAGCGGGGAGGTGGAGACCCAGTACTTC
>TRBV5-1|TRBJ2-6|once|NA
CASSASGANVLTF
TGCGCCAGCAGCGCTTCTGGGGCCAACGTCCTGACTTTC
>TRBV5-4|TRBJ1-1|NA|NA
CASSLGWGIWEDTEAFF
TGTGCCAGCAGCTTGGGGTGGGGAATTTGGGAGGACACTGAAGCTTTCTTT